Here is one T cell receptor beta chain with its context. An end of the junction differs from the germline gene, which may be a read error. This sample was included in a study of control samples from healthy donors and cancer patients. Assay: immunoSEQ multiplex PCR; the TCRdb copy retains only in-frame clones and omits some. The sample has over 60,000 clones, 85% to 90% seen once; the top ten hold 1.5% to 2%. Germline V lookup: CDR1 SGHRS, CDR2 YFSETQ. This CDR3 spans 14 amino acids. The sequence was collected from a woman aged 55-75 years with head and neck cancer. The specimen was PBMCs. This chain uses TRBV5-1 with TRBJ2-5; D is perhaps TRBD1 or TRBD2 (5 bases each). CDR3 nucleotides: TGCGCCAGCAGTTCGGGACCACGGGAAGAAACCCAGTACTTC. Translated, it gives CASSSGPREETQYF.